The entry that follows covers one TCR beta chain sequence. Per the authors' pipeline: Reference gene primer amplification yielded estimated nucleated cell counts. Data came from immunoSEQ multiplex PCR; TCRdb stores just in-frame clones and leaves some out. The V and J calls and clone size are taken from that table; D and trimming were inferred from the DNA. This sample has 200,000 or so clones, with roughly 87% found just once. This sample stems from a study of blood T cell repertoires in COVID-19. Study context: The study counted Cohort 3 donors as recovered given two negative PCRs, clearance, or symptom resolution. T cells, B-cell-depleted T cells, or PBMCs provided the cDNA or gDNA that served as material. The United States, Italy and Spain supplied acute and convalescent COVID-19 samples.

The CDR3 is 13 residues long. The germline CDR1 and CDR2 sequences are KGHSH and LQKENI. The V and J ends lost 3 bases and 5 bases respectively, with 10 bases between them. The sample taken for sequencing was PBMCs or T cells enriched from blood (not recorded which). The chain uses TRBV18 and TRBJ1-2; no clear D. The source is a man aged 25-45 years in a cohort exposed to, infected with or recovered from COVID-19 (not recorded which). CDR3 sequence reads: CASSPHHKYGYTF. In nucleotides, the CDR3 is TGTGCCAGCTCACCTCACCACAAGTATGGCTACACCTTC.